This T cell receptor beta chain originates from a study of response to subunit inactivated influenza vaccine. In its sample, this clonotype was seen many times. Germline V gives CDR1 SGHDN, CDR2 FVKESK. The trim removed 5 bases at V and 4 bases at J, leaving 5 bases unmatched. The CDR3 covers 14 residues. TCRdb itself ran the RT-PCR reads through MiXCR, one entry per CDR3 protein. The sample yields under 550,000 distinct CDR3 sequences, around 8% seen once. The clonotype was recovered from a man aged 45 to 75 who received an inactivated influenza vaccine. The sequencing used PBMCs from blood, collected around 25 months after vaccination. The chain is built from TRBV14 and TRBJ1-2; 9 positions agree with TRBD1. The CDR3 loop is CASSVGTGPYGYTF. DNA for the CDR3: TGTGCCAGCAGCGTTGGGACAGGGCCCTATGGCTACACCTTC.